This T cell receptor beta chain was identified in a study of human T cells and chemical hapten exposure. CDR1 is MNHEY, CDR2 SMNVEV, per germline (reference sequence). The CDR3 sequence is 15 residues long. The V end was cut by 3 bases, the J end by 1 base, with 13 bases between. This clonotype has a count of ten or more. TCRdb re-called the RACE reads with MiXCR, one entry per CDR3 protein. Altogether 350,000 to 450,000 distinct CDR3 sequences are present, 4% to 6% being singletons, with the ten largest covering approximately 2.4%. Specified time point: pre-sensitization, week 0. Indicated treatment: therapeutic diphenylcyclopropenone sensitization with weekly scalp DPC. Blood draws preceded each patch test application.

The TCR was taken from a woman between 50 and 59 years old with alopecia areata. Some clones in this sample may be carry-over from other donors' samples. The V gene is TRBV27, the J gene TRBJ2-7; tentatively, D is TRBD1 or TRBD2 (7 bases each). The starting material was whole blood, obtained in connection with sensitization to the hapten diphenylcyclopropenone (DPC). CDR3 sequence reads: CASSFGRGPSYEQYF. For the CDR3, the DNA is TGTGCCAGCAGTTTTGGGAGGGGGCCGTCCTACGAGCAGTACTTC.